Shown below are 21 T cell receptor beta chains from a single sample sequenced in a study of T cell changes during pregnancy in multiple sclerosis. Using immunoSEQ multiplex PCR, the repertoire was profiled, and TCRdb retains in-frame clones only, with some absent. The sample holds under 80,000 clones, roughly 90% seen once. The source material was peripheral blood, sampled in the first trimester of pregnancy. All receptors derive from a female donor with multiple sclerosis, enrolled in a pregnancy study.

The rearrangement links TRBV7-3 to TRBJ2-1; a possible D gene is TRBD2 (5 bases). Trimming shortened V by 5 bases and J by 5 bases, and 10 bases separated the two germline ends. The CDR3 length is 13 residues. Germline CDR1 is SGHTA and CDR2 is FQGTGA. The CDR3 protein is CASSPDYNNEQFF. The CDR3 DNA reads TGTGCCAGCAGCCCCGACTATAACAATGAGCAGTTCTTC.

This chain uses TRBV4-2 with TRBJ2-3; 11 nucleotides line up with TRBD2. V shed 3 bases and J 1 base; nucleotides not matched to a gene: 3. There are 16 residues in the CDR3. Germline V CDR1 and CDR2: LGHNA, YNFKEQ. CDR3 sequence (DNA): TGTGCCAGCAGCCAGCAGACTAGCGGGGGCACAGATACGCAGTATTTT. Translated, it gives CASSQQTSGGTDTQYF.

The chain uses TRBV11-2 and TRBJ1-1, with D possibly matching TRBD1 (6 bases). The CDR3 sequence is 15 residues long. CDR1 and CDR2 from the germline V gene are SGHAT and FQNNGV. V dropped 5 bases and J dropped 3 bases, with 16 bases sitting between them. The CDR3 DNA sequence: TGTGCCAGCAGCCCCTTACAGGGCAAACACACTGAAGCTTTCTTT. Its protein is CASSPLQGKHTEAFF.

The rearrangement uses TRBV18 and TRBJ1-5; 10 bases map to TRBD1. Germline trimming cut 2 bases from V and 7 bases from J; bases unmatched to any gene: 8. Germline lookup yields CDR1 KGHSH and CDR2 LQKENI. This CDR3 is 16 amino acids long. The DNA for the CDR3 is TGTGCCAGCTCACCAGCCGGGACAGGGGTAAGACAGCCCCAGCATTTT. Protein: CASSPAGTGVRQPQHF.

V usage is TRBV6-5 and J usage is TRBJ2-7, with 7 bases that match TRBD1. The junction had 14 bases not matched to a gene; V was cut back by 8 bases and J by 4 bases. Germline-derived CDR1 and CDR2 are MNHEY and SVGAGI. The CDR3 runs 15 residues. The CDR3 nucleotides read TGTGCCAGCTCAACATACAGGGGACCCCTATACGAGCAGTACTTC. Translating gives CASSTYRGPLYEQYF.

There are a few counts of this clone. This chain links TRBV10-1 with TRBJ1-1; a possible D gene is TRBD1 (5 bases). The germline gives CDR1 WNHNN, CDR2 SYGVQD (reference sequence). Trimming removed 6 bases at V and 2 bases at J, with 10 bases between. The CDR3 totals 13 residues. CDR3 in amino acids: CASSLDTNTEAFF. The CDR3 DNA is TGCGCCAGCAGCTTGGACACAAACACTGAAGCTTTCTTT.

V and J are TRBV2 and TRBJ1-4, with D maybe TRBD1 (6 bases). The CDR3 loop spans 14 amino acids. The germline CDR1 and CDR2 sequences are SNHLY and FYNNEI. The V end was cut by 6 bases, the J end by 8 bases, with 16 bases between. The DNA of the CDR3 is TGTGCCAGCAGCCCCCGGGGGGCAGGAGAAAAACTGTTTTTT. Its protein is CASSPRGAGEKLFF.

The chain employs TRBV2 and TRBJ1-1; D is perhaps TRBD1 (5 bases). Looked up from germline, CDR1 is SNHLY and CDR2 is FYNNEI. The CDR3 extends over 15 amino acids. Trimming took 1 base from V and 1 from J, leaving 10 bases between them. This CDR3 is CASSEVRVANTEAFF. The CDR3 region has the DNA TGTGCCAGCAGTGAAGTCAGGGTTGCGAACACTGAAGCTTTCTTT.

The chain combines TRBV6-7 with TRBJ2-7; TRBD2 matches 9 bases. TRBV6-7 is treated as an ORF (open reading frame) with a function not yet certain. The CDR3 is 16 amino acids. Trimming took 0 bases from V and 5 from J; bases not matched to a gene: 8. CDR3 nucleotides: TGTGCCAGCAGTTACTCGAAGCGGGAGGTCGATCACGAGCAGTACTTC. It codes for CASSYSKREVDHEQYF.

V usage is TRBV18 and J usage is TRBJ2-6; the D is unclear. Trimming stripped 8 bases from V and 2 bases from J, with 7 bases between. The germline gives CDR1 KGHSH, CDR2 LQKENI. The CDR3 runs 13 residues. The CDR3 sequence is CASLLPGANVLTF. CDR3 bases: TGTGCCAGCCTGCTACCTGGGGCCAACGTCCTGACTTTC.

CDR3 region: CASSEAAWGGRTDTQYF. In DNA form, the CDR3 reads TGTGCCAGCAGTGAAGCTGCGTGGGGGGGGAGGACAGATACGCAGTATTTT. The rearrangement links TRBV6-1 to TRBJ2-3, with 7 bases aligning to TRBD2. The CDR3 totals 17 residues. Per germline, CDR1 MNHNS and CDR2 SASEGT. V lost 0 bases to trimming and J lost 3 bases; unmatched junction nucleotides: 9.

The genes are TRBV5-1 and TRBJ2-5; perhaps TRBD2 as D (6 bases). The J call may be faulty, since TRBJ2-7 better matches the DNA end. CDR1 SGHRS and CDR2 YFSETQ come from the germline V gene. The CDR3 runs to 17 residues. In DNA, the CDR3 is TGCGCCAGCAGCTTGGCCAATGCCCATAGCGGCTCCTACGAGCAGTACTTC. As protein: CASSLANAHSGSYEQYF.

The rearrangement joins TRBV19 to TRBJ2-3; 9 nucleotides align to TRBD2. From germline, CDR1 is LNHDA and CDR2 SQIVND (reference sequence). J gave up 10 bases and V 4 bases, and 6 bases lay outside the gene matches. CDR3 size: 13 residues. In nucleotides, the CDR3 is TGTGCCAGTAGTAGCGGGAGGGCCGGTGCGCAGTATTTT. Its protein product is CASSSGRAGAQYF.

This chain uses TRBV27 with TRBJ2-5; TRBD1 matches at 10 bases. The CDR3 extends over 16 amino acids. The ends lost 6 bases at V and 4 bases at J; junction bases unmatched: 11. Germline loops: CDR1 MNHEY, CDR2 SMNVEV (reference sequence). CDR3 region: CASRMGQGKNSETQYF. The DNA of the CDR3 is TGTGCCAGCAGGATGGGACAGGGGAAAAATTCAGAGACCCAGTACTTC.

The chain couples TRBV5-1 to TRBJ1-2; D not certain. Germline values: CDR1 SGHRS, CDR2 YFSETQ. This CDR3 is 14 amino acids long. V lost 0 bases, J lost 4 bases, and 10 bases lay in between. The CDR3 reads CASSLGGGSYGYTF. The CDR3 DNA sequence: TGCGCCAGCAGCTTGGGGGGAGGAAGCTATGGCTACACCTTC.

V gene TRBV11-2 combines with J gene TRBJ1-3; no clear D. The CDR3 runs 18 residues. V lost 0 bases to trimming and J lost 4 bases, with 19 bases between them. The V gene's germline CDR1 is SGHAT and CDR2 FQNNGV. The DNA of the CDR3 is TGTGCCAGCAGCTTAGATCGGGGAGTTAGGCTCTTGGGAAACACCATATATTTT. Protein: CASSLDRGVRLLGNTIYF.

The genes are TRBV4-3 and TRBJ2-1; D is unresolved. Trimming cost V 4 bases and J 5 bases, with 3 bases left between them. The CDR3 runs to 11 residues. Germline assignment: CDR1 LGHNA and CDR2 YSLEER. CDR3 sequence reads: CASSPDNEQFF. The CDR3 DNA follows: TGCGCCAGCAGCCCCGACAATGAGCAGTTCTTC.

With regard to this clone: This specimen includes other DNA sequences encoding the same CDR3. The chain joins TRBV30 to TRBJ1-2; D might be TRBD1 (6 bases). Germline CDR1 reads GTSNPN; CDR2 reads SVGIG (reference sequence). This CDR3 is 12 amino acids long. The V gene lost 5 bases and the J gene lost 3 bases, with 10 bases spanning the gap. The CDR3 here is CAWSPGDYGYTF. The CDR3 DNA sequence: TGTGCCTGGTCCCCAGGGGACTATGGCTACACCTTC.

A word on this clone: Additional DNA sequences in this sample encode the identical CDR3. The V and J genes are TRBV28 and TRBJ2-4; D is undetermined. Between the trimmed V and J ends, which lost 5 bases and 1 base, there was a span of 9 bases. The CDR3 has 14 residues. The germline gives CDR1 MDHEN, CDR2 SYDVKM. The CDR3 nucleotides are TGTGCCAGCAGTCCGCCCGGTGCCAAAAACATTCAGTACTTC. Amino acid sequence: CASSPPGAKNIQYF.

This chain connects TRBV28 to TRBJ1-4, with TRBD1 matching over 7 bases. From germline, CDR1 is MDHEN and CDR2 SYDVKM. Trimming cost V 2 bases and J 7 bases; bases outside gene matches: 10. This CDR3 is 16 amino acids long. The CDR3 nucleotides are TGTGCCAGCAGTTTACAGGGGGAGGCATTGGGTGAAAAACTGTTTTTT. Protein: CASSLQGEALGEKLFF.

The chain carries TRBV5-1 and TRBJ2-1; 10 bases are shared with TRBD2. V shed 2 bases, J shed 7 bases, and the junction held 9 bases outside the gene matches. This CDR3 contains 16 residues. CDR1 is SGHRS, CDR2 YFSETQ, per germline. CDR3 bases: TGCGCCAGCAGCTTAGCGGGAGGGCCCGATGTAAATGAGCAGTTCTTC. Encoded protein: CASSLAGGPDVNEQFF.